The 13 T cell receptor beta chains in this list originate from one sample, sequenced in a study of cytotoxic CD8 clonotypes in ibrutinib-treated CLL (dated by TCRdb to the early 2020s). Library preparation used the immunoSEQ multiplex PCR assay. TCRdb took over this immuneACCESS table, retaining in-frame rearrangements with V and J assigned. Such tables are incomplete; in checked studies, under half of the missing clones stem from an unresolved V gene, and the remainder is unexplained. In all, the sample holds roughly 100,000 clones, and 70% to 80% of those were seen once. The top ten clones comprise around 30% of the sample. Sample time point, as interpreted from the label and publication: 12 months on ibrutinib. Sample: PBMCs, taken after 12 months of ibrutinib treatment. The origin of the receptors is a human donor with chronic lymphocytic leukemia.

This clone showed up just once. This chain connects TRBV7-2 to TRBJ2-3; D is possibly TRBD2 (6 bases). The germline V gene encodes CDR1 SGHTA and CDR2 FQGNSA. V gave up 5 bases and J gave up 1 base, with 13 bases separating them. CDR3 length: 15 residues. This chain's CDR3 is CASSTVGGGTDTQYF. The DNA for the CDR3 is TGTGCCAGCAGCACGGTGGGGGGAGGCACAGATACGCAGTATTTT.

In its sample, this clone was seen a few times. The chain couples TRBV2 to TRBJ1-2; TRBD1 aligns across 8 bases. V was pared by 3 bases and J by 1 base, with 1 base of the junction left unmatched. The CDR3 contains 14 residues. Germline values: CDR1 SNHLY, CDR2 FYNNEI. The CDR3 is CASSDTGGNYGYTF. The CDR3, as DNA: TGTGCCAGCAGTGACACAGGGGGTAACTATGGCTACACCTTC.

The chain combines TRBV10-3 with TRBJ2-5; D is unclear. This CDR3 has 14 amino acids. Germline-derived CDR1 and CDR2 are ENHRY and SYGVKD. V was clipped by 0 bases and J by 5 bases, with 10 bases between them. The CDR3 DNA follows: TGTGCCATCAGTGAGTCCGGGTTGAAGGAGACCCAGTACTTC. This translates into CAISESGLKETQYF.

This clone was counted a single time. The chain recombines TRBV25-1 with TRBJ2-3, with D possibly being TRBD1 (5 bases). The CDR3 runs to 16 residues. The V gene's germline CDR1 is MGHDK and CDR2 SYGVNS. Trimming took 6 bases from V and 2 from J, leaving 18 bases between them. The CDR3 loop is CASSSPSGAYTDTQYF. In DNA form, the CDR3 reads TGTGCCAGCAGCTCCCCGTCTGGGGCCTACACAGATACGCAGTATTTT.

This sequence joins TRBV18 and TRBJ1-6; TRBD1 agrees at 9 bases. The germline gives CDR1 KGHSH, CDR2 LQKENI. After removal of 3 bases from V and 10 bases from J, the junction contained 10 bases not matched to a gene. The CDR3 consists of 16 residues. The CDR3 is CASSPAGTGSRSPLHF. The CDR3 nucleotides read TGTGCCAGCTCACCGGCCGGGACAGGGAGTCGGTCACCCCTCCACTTT.

The chain joins TRBV30 to TRBJ1-2, with 8 bases lining up with TRBD1. V gave up 4 bases and J gave up 5 bases; unmatched junction bases: 9. The CDR3 has 14 residues. Germline values: CDR1 GTSNPN, CDR2 SVGIG (reference sequence). CDR3 loop: CAWIRTGLEYGYTF. CDR3 coding DNA: TGTGCCTGGATCCGGACAGGGCTGGAGTATGGCTACACCTTC.

This clone was recorded a few times. The chain recombines TRBV2 with TRBJ1-6; perhaps TRBD1 as D (5 bases). CDR3 length equals 15 residues. In germline, CDR1 is SNHLY, CDR2 FYNNEI. V was cut by 2 bases and J by 6 bases, with 11 bases left in between. CDR3 sequence (DNA): TGTGCCAGCAGTGAAAATCGGCAGGGTAATTCACCCCTCCACTTT. Protein sequence: CASSENRQGNSPLHF. Looking up the rest from reference TRBV2 and TRBJ1-6 gives the full variable domain: EPEVTQTPSHQVTQMGQEVILRCVPISNHLYFYWYRQILGQKVEFLVSFYNNEISEKSEIFDDQFSVERPDGSNFTLKIRSTKLEDSAMYFCASSENRQGNSPLHFGNGTRLTVT.

This clone appeared a single time. The chain carries TRBV7-8 and TRBJ2-5; D unclear. Germline CDR1 is SGHVS and CDR2 is FQNEAQ. V lost 4 bases and J lost 5, with 5 bases in between. There are 11 residues in the CDR3. The CDR3 DNA sequence: TGTGCCAGCAGCTCCGGGGAGACCCAGTACTTC. Amino acids: CASSSGETQYF.

V is TRBV19 and J is TRBJ1-2; D not resolved. Trimming cost V 3 bases and J 2 bases, with 7 bases left between them. The CDR3 consists of 13 residues. CDR1 and CDR2 from the germline V gene are LNHDA and SQIVND (reference sequence). The CDR3 is CASSIQRNYGYTF. CDR3 in DNA: TGTGCCAGTAGTATCCAAAGAAACTATGGCTACACCTTC.

This rearrangement joins TRBV6-1 to TRBJ1-3; D is unclear. The CDR3 covers 12 residues. CDR1 and CDR2 (germline): MNHNS, SASEGT. Trimming removed 7 bases at V and 2 bases at J, with 6 bases between. The CDR3 sequence is CASKLTGNTIYF. CDR3 sequence (DNA): TGTGCCAGCAAACTTACTGGAAACACCATATATTTT.

V gene TRBV5-6 combines with J gene TRBJ2-7; possible D gene TRBD1, 6 bases. From germline, CDR1 is SGHDT and CDR2 YYEEEE. V shed 2 bases and J shed 0 bases, with 12 bases lying between them. The CDR3 totals 15 residues. DNA for the CDR3: TGTGCCAGCAGCTTTGACGGGACACCCTCCTACGAGCAGTACTTC. It yields the protein CASSFDGTPSYEQYF.

The chain links TRBV6-5 to TRBJ2-7; 11 bases fit TRBD1. The CDR3 loop spans 15 amino acids. Germline trimming cut 0 bases from V and 2 bases from J; bases unmatched to any gene: 0. From germline, CDR1 is MNHEY and CDR2 SVGAGI. In nucleotides, the CDR3 is TGTGCCAGCAGTTACTCGGGACAGGGGGCCTACGAGCAGTACTTC. This encodes CASSYSGQGAYEQYF.

The rearrangement links TRBV21-1 to TRBJ2-2; the table's TRBD2 call for D was not verified on the DNA. TRBV21-1 has pseudogene status. The CDR3 is 15 residues long. This CDR3 reads CASSKGGEGTGELFF. The CDR3 bases are TGTGCCAGCAGCAAAGGAGGTGAGGGCACCGGGGAGCTGTTTTTT.